The 3 T cell receptor beta chains listed next were all sequenced from one sample in a study of T cells in Graves' hyperthyroidism and ophthalmopathy (dated by TCRdb to about 2019). The protocol used for the library was multiplex PCR. The sample was run on an Illumina HiSeq 2000. The TCR beta CDR3 regions were amplified from RNA transcripts. For the first round of RT-PCR on the TCR CDR3, the HTBI primer set was used together with the Qiagen OneStep RT-PCR kit. The raw public reads went through TCRdb reprocessing: fastp at Q25, MiXCR clone calling, in-frame beta chains kept. Each entry is one CDR3 protein sequence, shown with its most common DNA and genes. The sample table shows about 640,000 distinct CDR3 sequences, and roughly 20% are seen once. Clones ranked in the top ten supply 34% of the sample. The sequenced sample consisted of blood. These receptors all stem from a young man with Graves' ophthalmopathy.

This clonotype occurred many times. The genes are TRBV2 and TRBJ1-1, with D maybe TRBD1 (5 bases). From germline, CDR1 is SNHLY and CDR2 FYNNEI. The V gene lost 3 bases and the J gene lost 2 bases, with 16 bases spanning the gap. The CDR3 has 16 amino acids. CDR3 nucleotides: TGTGCCAGCAGTGACCCCGGGAGGGGCAAAAACACTGAAGCTTTCTTT. Translation gives CASSDPGRGKNTEAFF.

This clonotype has only a few counts. CDR3 protein: CASSYSEDVAGDLYF. In DNA, the CDR3 is TGTGCCAGCAGTTACTCGGAGGATGTAGCGGGAGACCTGTACTTC. The V gene is TRBV6-2 or TRBV6-3, the J gene TRBJ2-5; 9 positions agree with TRBD2. After removal of 0 bases from V and 13 bases from J, the junction contained 12 bases not matched to a gene. In germline, CDR1 is MNHEY, CDR2 SVGEGT. The CDR3 covers 15 residues.

This clonotype was observed many times. The chain links TRBV11-2 to TRBJ2-1; 12 bases agree with TRBD2. Germline loops: CDR1 SGHAT, CDR2 FQNNGV. The trim removed 5 bases at V and 4 bases at J, leaving 9 bases unmatched. The CDR3 totals 17 residues. The CDR3 protein is CASSSRGTSGRYNEQFF. CDR3 nucleotide sequence: TGTGCCAGCAGCAGCCGTGGGACTAGCGGGCGTTACAATGAGCAGTTCTTC.